This is a list of T cell receptor beta chains from one sample in a study of blood T cell repertoires in COVID-19. The assay was immunoSEQ multiplex PCR, and TCRdb's table has in-frame clones only and misses some. The sample lists about 74,000 clones; more than 70% were seen once. Sequencing input: peripheral blood. The receptors were sampled from a man between 65 and 85 years old with active or convalescent COVID-19. Each CDR3 is given with its conserved first and last residue. The D gene is left open where the match is weak. Clone sizes are given selectively: once, few, many, or a class where the clone is expanded.

d_gene	abundance	j_gene	v_gene	CDR3nt	CDR3aa
.	.	TRBJ2-3	TRBV5-1	TGCGCCAGCAGCTTGGCCGGGGCAGATACGCAGTATTTT	CASSLAGADTQYF
.	once	TRBJ2-5	TRBV10-3	TGTGCCATCAGTGAGTCCCGAGTGACCCAGTACTTC	CAISESRVTQYF
TRBD1	.	TRBJ1-4	TRBV18	TGTGCCAGCTCACCTCTACAGGGGAAGGATAATGAAAAACTGTTTTTT	CASSPLQGKDNEKLFF
TRBD1	.	TRBJ1-5	TRBV5-8	TGTGCCAGCAGAGGGACAGGGGGAAATCAGCCCCAGCATTTT	CASRGTGGNQPQHF
TRBD1	.	TRBJ1-5	TRBV24-1	TGTGCCACCAGTGATCCTGACAGGGATGGGTTAGGGAATCAGCCCCAGCATTTT	CATSDPDRDGLGNQPQHF
.	few	TRBJ1-5	TRBV4-1	TGCGCCAGCAGCCAAGGCGGGGGGCGAGGCAATCAGCCCCAGCATTTT	CASSQGGGRGNQPQHF
.	few	TRBJ1-1	TRBV5-1	TGCGCCAGCAGCTTGGGAGATGAAGCTTTCTTT	CASSLGDEAFF
.	.	TRBJ1-2	TRBV3-1/TRBV3-2	TGTGCCAGCAGCCAGACAGACCTCTATGGCTACACCTTC	CASSQTDLYGYTF
.	.	TRBJ2-2	TRBV7-3	TGTGCCAGCAGCTTACTCGCGTCGGCCGGGGAGCTGTTTTTT	CASSLLASAGELFF
TRBD1	.	TRBJ1-1	TRBV19	TGTGCCAGTACGGTGGCGCAGGGGGTGAACACTGAAGCTTTCTTT	CASTVAQGVNTEAFF
TRBD2	.	TRBJ2-5	TRBV19	TGTGCCAGTATAGGGTGGACTAGCGGTAAAGAGACCCAGTACTTC	CASIGWTSGKETQYF